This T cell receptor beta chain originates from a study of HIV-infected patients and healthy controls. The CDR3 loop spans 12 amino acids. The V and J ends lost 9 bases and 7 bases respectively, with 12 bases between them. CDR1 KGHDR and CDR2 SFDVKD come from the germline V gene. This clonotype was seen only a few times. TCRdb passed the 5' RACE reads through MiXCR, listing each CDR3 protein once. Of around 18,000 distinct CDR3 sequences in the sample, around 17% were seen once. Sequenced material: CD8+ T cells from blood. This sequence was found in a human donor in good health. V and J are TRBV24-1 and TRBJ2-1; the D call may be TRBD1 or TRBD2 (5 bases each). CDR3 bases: TGTGCCACCGGGACGATCGCAAATGAGCAGTTCTTC. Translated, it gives CATGTIANEQFF.